This entry is about one T cell receptor beta chain. This clone's antigen is unknown. Within one base of it there is no much larger clone, and no base qualities were kept. Library creation used the immunoSEQ multiplex PCR assay. TCR beta CDR3 sequencing was performed on DNA from the cultured, isolated CD4+ T cells. In the authors' own workflow: The analysis removed non-productive TCR sequences, trimmed reads to the CDR3 region, and retained only CDR3s that were 7 or more amino acids long. The MANAFEST web app was used to pick out antigen-specific clonotypes by comparing their expansion in peptide wells with that in reference cultures. To count as positive, a clone had to show expansion at FDR<0.05 compared with the reference and with all other wells, an odds ratio above 5, and a frequency above 0.1% in two replicate wells. Cross-reactive clonotypes were defined as significantly expanded in SARS-CoV-2 spike wells and in at least one common cold coronavirus spike condition. Levenshtein distance calculated with the stringdist R package was used to assess CDR3 similarity, and unrooted trees were constructed with ape in R 3.6.1. The clones in this table, taken by TCRdb from immuneACCESS, are in-frame only. Not every clone is retained; where verified, under half of the shortfall comes from an unresolved V gene, and the cause of the rest is unknown. V and J calls and clone size are those listed in that table; D and trimming were worked out from the DNA. This sample holds about 73,000 clones; approximately 73% were observed only once. The top ten hold about 2% of the sample.

After more than nine days of culture, CD4+ T cells were isolated with the EasySep CD4+ T cell isolation kit. Each participant received two doses of an mRNA SARS-CoV-2 vaccine, either BNT162b2 or mRNA-1273. The absence of prior SARS-CoV-2 infection in healthy vaccine recipients was confirmed by negative nucleocapsid antibodies before and after vaccination. On days 3 and 7, half of the culture medium was replaced with fresh IL-2-containing medium. Each peptide stimulation condition was cultured in triplicate wells unless otherwise noted. PBMC were separated from whole blood using Ficoll-Paque Plus gradient centrifugation and were then either cryopreserved at -140C or used fresh. Genomic DNA was extracted from cultured CD4+ T cells with the QIAamp micro DNA kit. The CDR3 runs 14 amino acids, cysteine and phenylalanine included. Only the CDR3 part of the read is kept: 42 bases, read in frame from the first base. Trimming at the junction amounts to 0 bases on V and 2 bases on J, and the germline ends lie 6 bases apart. CDR1 SGHKS and CDR2 YYEKEE were looked up in the germline V gene (reference sequence).

This specimen belongs to a study of vaccination effects on CD4 cells after COVID-19 (dated by TCRdb to the early 2020s). For the wider study: The ViraFEST assay stimulated PBMC with viral peptide pools and then used TCR sequencing to identify antigen-specific CD4+ T cell clonotypes by expansion. Across the study, the median time from the second dose to post-vaccine sampling was 72 days (range 14 to 241). The Oncomine TCR Beta short-read assay on an Illumina iSeq 100 was used to sequence cultures from other donors in the study. A total of 10 COVID-19 convalescent patients and a few SARS-CoV-2-naive healthy vaccine recipients were included in the full study. Around 2.1 million PBMC per well were cultured with 9 to 10 ug/ml peptides in IMDM containing about 5% human AB serum, approximately 10 IU/ml IL-2 and gentamicin. SARS-CoV-2 spike-specific CD4+ TCR repertoires were compared before and after mRNA vaccination in COVID-19 convalescent patients and in infection-naive vaccine recipients.

Broader findings and caveats from the paper: At late post-vaccination timepoints, both infection-induced and vaccine-induced clones showed marked clonal contraction, consistent with waning T cell responses. The study was limited by a small number of convalescent patients and lacked early post-infection timepoints. Among healthy vaccine recipients, nearly all vaccine-induced clones were SARS-CoV-2 mono-reactive, and just 1 of 255 was cross-reactive with common cold coronaviruses.

The sequence derives from a human donor who received a COVID-19 vaccine. The sample here was CD4+ T cells from PBMCs cultured without peptide, taken after COVID-19 vaccination. Here the chain combines TRBV5-5 and TRBJ1-5, with no confident D gene call. The bases read TGTGCCAGCAGCTTGGCCGTGGGCAATCAGCCCCAGCATTTT. It translates as CASSLAVGNQPQHF.